What follows is one T cell receptor (beta chain) and its context. What antigen it recognizes has not been identified. Per-base qualities were not stored, and no clone one base away is much larger. This entry is derived from a study of control samples from healthy donors and cancer patients (dated by TCRdb to about 2020). The library was produced with the immunoSEQ multiplex PCR assay. The table comes from immuneACCESS by way of TCRdb, which keeps in-frame sequences with V and J called. Part of the clones is missing from these tables; in studies checked, under half for an unresolved V gene and the rest for unknown reasons. The sample yields about 160,000 clones; around 95% were counted once. Roughly 8.4% of the sample goes to the ten largest clones. The CDR3 runs 16 amino acids, cysteine and phenylalanine included. The entry retains the CDR3 DNA only, 48 bases that are in frame from base 1. The germline ends are 15 bases apart after V is trimmed by 0 bases and J by 2 bases. The germline V gene provides CDR1 SGHRS and CDR2 YFSETQ.

The source material was blood. The sequence joins TRBV5-1 to TRBJ2-7, and perhaps TRBD1 as D gene, on 6 matching bases. The TCR was taken from a woman aged 40 to 50 in good health. The CDR3 protein is CASSLASPGQTYEQYF. The sequenced DNA: TGCGCCAGCAGCTTGGCTTCCCCGGGACAAACCTACGAGCAGTACTTC.